This TCR beta chain was identified during a study of human T cells and chemical hapten exposure. Study as a whole: Per-sample TCR yield variability stemmed mainly from small pooled library volume differences.

As concerns this clonotype: Its antigen is unidentified.

Study-wide results and caveats: Unchanged with DPC sensitization were TCRs above 1 in 1000 frequency.

Time point meaning: healthy volunteer bleed at 2 weeks. Unfractionated whole blood yielded total RNA. Individual cDNA molecules in this library carried unique molecular identifiers. TCRdb passed the RACE reads through MiXCR, listing each CDR3 protein once. The sample lists tens of thousands of distinct CDR3 sequences, approximately 9.7% seen once, with 2.5% to 3% in the top ten. The germline V and J ends were trimmed by 5 bases and 5 bases, with 16 bases remaining between them. The germline CDR1 and CDR2 sequences are MDHEN and SYDVKM. The CDR3 is 15 amino acids. The V gene is TRBV28, the J gene TRBJ2-1; possible D gene TRBD2, 5 bases. The sample taken for sequencing was whole blood. This clonotype was obtained from a female donor in good health. Some clones in this sample may be carry-over from other donors' samples. CDR3 sequence reads: CASSPYIETNNEQFF. DNA for the CDR3: TGTGCCAGCAGTCCTTACATAGAGACTAACAATGAGCAGTTCTTC. Using reference TRBV28 and TRBJ2-1 for the parts outside the CDR3, the full variable domain is DVKVTQSSRYLVKRTGEKVFLECVQDMDHENMFWYRQDPGLGLRLIYFSYDVKMKEKGDIPEGYSVSREKKERFSLILESASTNQTSMYLCASSPYIETNNEQFFGPGTRLTVL.